Given below is one T cell receptor beta chain in context. This CDR3 spans 14 amino acids. Trimming took 6 bases from V and 9 from J; bases not matched to a gene: 14. CDR1 and CDR2 from the germline V gene are MNHNS and SASEGT. Using immunoSEQ multiplex PCR, the repertoire was profiled, and TCRdb retains in-frame clones only, with some absent. The sample consists of about 57,000 clones, just over 90% of them appearing once. This specimen comes from a study of technical replicates of blood from several donors. This sequence joins TRBV6-1 and TRBJ2-7; 7 bases agree with TRBD2. The material sequenced was PBMCs. The source of this sequence is a human donor in good health. Some clones in this sample may be carry-over from other donors' samples. Written as DNA, the CDR3 is TGTGCCAGCAGCCCAACTAGCGTACCCTCGTGGCAGTACTTC. It specifies CASSPTSVPSWQYF.